The rows below give T cell receptor beta chains drawn from one sample of a study of beta chain features in type 1 diabetes. Some clones are missing from TCRdb's copy, which holds only in-frame ones; the method was immunoSEQ multiplex PCR. The sample includes fewer than 900,000 clones, 15% to 20% of them seen just once. The sample comprised naive CD4+ T cells from blood. These receptors were obtained from a woman aged 18-35 years in good health. Both conserved end residues are part of each CDR3. A D gene is named only where the DNA matches it firmly. Clone size is shown for a subset of rows, as once, few, many or a class of expanded clone.

CAIRPGTGGYNEQFF,TGTGCCATCAGACCCGGGACAGGGGGTTACAATGAGCAGTTCTTC,TRBJ2-1,TRBV10-3,TRBD1,NA
CASSLGPYASYGYTF,TGCGCCAGCAGCCTTGGACCTTACGCTAGCTATGGCTACACCTTC,TRBJ1-2,TRBV4-3,NA,few
CASSLSWGRKEQYF,TGTGCCAGCAGTTTATCATGGGGGCGAAAAGAGCAGTACTTC,TRBJ2-7,TRBV28,NA,few
CASTLTGTNTEAFF,TGTGCCAGTACCCTGACAGGGACGAACACTGAAGCTTTCTTT,TRBJ1-1,TRBV19,TRBD1,NA
CASSYNSGSYNEQFF,TGTGCCAGCAGCTATAATAGCGGATCATACAATGAGCAGTTCTTC,TRBJ2-1,TRBV7-3,NA,NA
CASSKTDLNEQFF,TGTGCCAGCAGCAAAACCGACCTAAATGAGCAGTTCTTC,TRBJ2-1,TRBV7-3,NA,NA
CASSYADRGGYEQYF,TGTGCCAGCAGTTACGCCGACAGGGGTGGCTACGAGCAGTACTTC,TRBJ2-7,TRBV6-5,TRBD1,few
CASSYGAGELFF,TGTGCCAGCAGTTACGGGGCCGGGGAGCTGTTTTTT,TRBJ2-2,TRBV6-5,NA,NA
CSVGDGQETQYF,TGCAGCGTTGGGGATGGACAAGAGACCCAGTACTTC,TRBJ2-5,TRBV29-1,NA,NA
CASSVDLAGTYEQFF,TGTGCCAGCAGCGTAGATCTAGCGGGAACGTATGAGCAGTTCTTC,TRBJ2-1,TRBV9,TRBD2,NA
CASSLTYRDGGYGYTF,TGTGCCAGCAGCTTAACATACAGGGACGGTGGCTATGGCTACACCTTC,TRBJ1-2,TRBV7-2,NA,NA
CASSWTSGDTQYF,TGTGCCAGCAGCTGGACTAGCGGAGATACGCAGTATTTT,TRBJ2-3,TRBV7-3,TRBD2,once
CASSFRTGKSHF,TGTGCCAGCAGTTTTAGGACAGGGAAGTCTCACTTC,TRBJ2-5,TRBV28,TRBD1,few
CASSEGGLEEKLFF,TGTGCCAGCAGTGAAGGGGGTCTGGAGGAAAAACTGTTTTTT,TRBJ1-4,TRBV6-1,NA,NA
CASSRRLASSYEQYF,TGTGCCAGCAGTAGGCGACTAGCCTCCTCCTACGAGCAGTACTTC,TRBJ2-7,TRBV27,TRBD2,NA
CASSRWGPDDQKLFF,TGTGCCAGCAGCCGATGGGGGCCGGATGATCAAAAACTGTTTTTT,TRBJ1-4,TRBV7-8,NA,NA
CASSLASGLPNGRGTEAFF,TGCGCCAGCAGCTTGGCCTCGGGACTCCCGAATGGTCGTGGCACTGAAGCTTTCTTT,TRBJ1-1,TRBV5-1,NA,NA
CASSLGQYNEQFF,TGTGCCAGCAGCTTGGGACAGTACAATGAGCAGTTCTTC,TRBJ2-1,TRBV7-2,TRBD1,many
CSVDNNYGYTF,TGCAGCGTTGATAATAACTATGGCTACACCTTC,TRBJ1-2,TRBV29-1,NA,NA
CASSLVNGLRNEQFF,TGTGCCAGCAGCTTAGTGAACGGACTCAGGAATGAGCAGTTCTTC,TRBJ2-1,TRBV7-2,NA,few
CASRTAGQRNYGYTF,TGTGCCAGCAGAACCGCGGGACAGCGTAACTATGGCTACACCTTC,TRBJ1-2,TRBV2,TRBD1,NA
CASSGETGPYEQYF,TGTGCCAGCAGTGGAGAAACAGGACCCTACGAGCAGTACTTC,TRBJ2-7,TRBV25-1,NA,NA
CASSQDSASLVYNEQFF,TGCGCCAGCAGCCAAGATAGCGCCTCCTTGGTTTACAATGAGCAGTTCTTC,TRBJ2-1,TRBV4-3,NA,few
CASALQGGNQPQHF,TGTGCCAGCGCTCTACAGGGCGGCAATCAGCCCCAGCATTTT,TRBJ1-5,TRBV7-8,NA,NA
CASSHNRGLYGYTF,TGTGCCAGCAGCCACAACAGGGGACTCTATGGCTACACCTTC,TRBJ1-2,TRBV7-9,TRBD1,NA
CAITERLGDNEQFF,TGTGCCATCACCGAACGACTAGGGGACAATGAGCAGTTCTTC,TRBJ2-1,TRBV10-3,NA,NA
CASSQVEGIAGGVTYEQYF,TGTGCCAGCAGCCAAGTCGAAGGCATAGCGGGAGGCGTAACCTACGAGCAGTACTTC,TRBJ2-7,TRBV4-2,TRBD2,NA
CASSGTAFTEAFF,TGTGCCAGCAGCGGGACAGCGTTCACTGAAGCTTTCTTT,TRBJ1-1,TRBV5-4,TRBD1,few
CAIRTSQEETQYF,TGTGCCATCAGGACCTCACAGGAAGAGACCCAGTACTTC,TRBJ2-5,TRBV10-3,NA,many
CASMDGSGANVLTF,TGTGCCAGTATGGACGGCTCTGGGGCCAACGTCCTGACTTTC,TRBJ2-6,TRBV19,NA,NA
CSVTLNTEAFF,TGCAGCGTGACACTGAACACTGAAGCTTTCTTT,TRBJ1-1,TRBV29-1,NA,few
CASSLAMPVEEQYF,TGTGCCAGCAGCTTAGCCATGCCGGTGGAAGAGCAGTACTTC,TRBJ2-7,TRBV7-9,NA,NA
CASSPWTGAVNIQYF,TGTGCCAGCAGCCCTTGGACAGGGGCAGTAAACATTCAGTACTTC,TRBJ2-4,TRBV7-2,TRBD1,NA
CSVGPGLVYEQYF,TGCAGCGTGGGCCCGGGACTTGTCTACGAGCAGTACTTC,TRBJ2-7,TRBV29-1,NA,NA
CASSIWSQRHNEQFF,TGTGCCAGTAGTATATGGAGTCAGAGACACAATGAGCAGTTCTTC,TRBJ2-1,TRBV19,NA,few
CASSISTDTQYF,TGTGCCAGCTCAATTAGCACAGATACGCAGTATTTT,TRBJ2-3,TRBV18,NA,NA
CASSERGHRSGNTIYF,TGTGCCAGCAGTGAACGGGGCCACAGGTCTGGAAACACCATATATTTT,TRBJ1-3,TRBV2,NA,few
CASRRGYYGYTF,TGTGCCAGCAGAAGGGGGTACTATGGCTACACCTTC,TRBJ1-2,TRBV28,NA,few
CASSLAGEKLFF,TGCGCCAGCAGCTTGGCCGGCGAAAAACTGTTTTTT,TRBJ1-4,TRBV5-1,NA,few
CASTAGIYRAYNEQFF,TGCGCCAGCACGGCCGGAATCTACAGGGCCTACAATGAGCAGTTCTTC,TRBJ2-1,TRBV5-1,NA,few
CASSQVVFGQDRGSKNIQYF,TGCGCCAGCAGCCAAGTAGTTTTTGGTCAGGACAGGGGTTCCAAAAACATTCAGTACTTC,TRBJ2-4,TRBV4-3,TRBD1,NA
CASSTGIANYGYTF,TGTGCCAGTAGTACAGGGATAGCTAACTATGGCTACACCTTC,TRBJ1-2,TRBV19,NA,few
CASSEWGLLAGGYEQYF,TGTGCCAGCAGTGAATGGGGCCTACTAGCGGGAGGCTACGAGCAGTACTTC,TRBJ2-7,TRBV6-1,TRBD2,few
CASSPRFSTDTQYF,TGTGCCAGCAGCCCCCGTTTTAGCACAGATACGCAGTATTTT,TRBJ2-3,TRBV7-9,NA,NA
CASSLMKGQETQYF,TGCGCCAGCAGCTTGATGAAGGGCCAAGAGACCCAGTACTTC,TRBJ2-5,TRBV5-1,NA,NA
CASSGLDTTEAFF,TGTGCCAGTAGTGGGCTGGACACGACCGAAGCTTTCTTT,TRBJ1-1,TRBV19,NA,few